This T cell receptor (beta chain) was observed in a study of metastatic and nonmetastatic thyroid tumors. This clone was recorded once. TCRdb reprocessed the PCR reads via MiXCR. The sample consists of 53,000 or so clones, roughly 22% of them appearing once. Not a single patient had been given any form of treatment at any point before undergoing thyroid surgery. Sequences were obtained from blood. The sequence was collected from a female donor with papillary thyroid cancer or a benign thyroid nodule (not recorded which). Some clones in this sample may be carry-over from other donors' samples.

The CDR3 nucleotides read TGCGCCAGCAGCTTGCCTCGGGACAGGTCCTCCTACGAGCAGTACTTC. Protein product: CASSLPRDRSSYEQYF. The chain combines TRBV5-1 with TRBJ2-7; TRBD1 aligns across 8 bases. The CDR3 is 16 amino acids. Germline values: CDR1 SGHRS, CDR2 YFSETQ. Trimming removed 1 base from V and 0 bases from J; junction bases left unmatched: 6.